Shown below are 27 T cell receptor beta chains from a single sample sequenced in a study of blood T cell repertoires in COVID-19. Measured with immunoSEQ multiplex PCR; TCRdb has only the in-frame clones, and not every one. Found here are around 100,000 clones, roughly 86% of them singletons; the top ten hold approximately 4.7%. The sequencing input was peripheral blood. These receptors originate from a man in his forties with acute or convalescent COVID-19.

The genes are TRBV6-4 and TRBJ1-3, with 7 bases matching TRBD1. Per the germline V gene, CDR1 is MRHNA and CDR2 is SNTAGT. Trimming removed 3 bases from V and 5 bases from J; junction bases left unmatched: 4. CDR3 length: 14 amino acids. For the CDR3, the DNA is TGTGCCAGCAGTGAACTACAGGGGCGAAACACCATATATTTT. Protein product: CASSELQGRNTIYF.

This clone was seen a few times. The gene calls are TRBV6-2 or TRBV6-3 and TRBJ2-7, with 7 positions matching TRBD1. The J segment lost 3 bases and the V segment lost 6 bases, leaving 8 bases of the junction unmatched. The CDR3 extends over 14 amino acids. The germline gives CDR1 MNHEY, CDR2 SVGEGT. The CDR3 reads CASSSTRDSYEQYF. CDR3 sequence (DNA): TGTGCCAGCAGCTCCACTCGGGACAGCTACGAGCAGTACTTC.

The chain carries TRBV11-2 and TRBJ1-4; D possibly corresponds to TRBD1 (5 bases). Trimming stripped 6 bases from V and 6 bases from J, with 14 bases between. Germline CDR1 and CDR2: SGHAT and FQNNGV. The CDR3 consists of 14 residues. DNA for the CDR3: TGTGCCAGCAGACTGACAGCGGGGGATGAAAAACTGTTTTTT. Amino acid sequence: CASRLTAGDEKLFF.

The chain's CDR3 is CASSQDTGPGQPQHF. CDR3 bases: TGTGCCAGCAGCCAAGACACAGGTCCGGGTCAGCCCCAGCATTTT. The gene calls are TRBV3-1 (or the pseudogene TRBV3-2) and TRBJ1-5; the D gene is possibly TRBD1 (5 bases). Looked up from germline, CDR1 is LGHDT and CDR2 is YNNKEL (reference sequence). The CDR3 runs 15 residues. With 0 bases removed from V and 6 bases from J, the gap between germline ends came to 12 bases.

The chain has TRBV7-9 and TRBJ2-5; D possibly corresponds to TRBD2 (5 bases). Germline V CDR1 and CDR2: SEHNR, FQNEAQ (reference sequence). This CDR3 is built from 13 residues. With 3 bases removed from V and 7 bases from J, the gap between germline ends came to 12 bases. The CDR3 sequence: CASSFEVLATQYF. DNA for the CDR3: TGTGCCAGCAGCTTTGAGGTCCTAGCGACCCAGTACTTC.

This clone was picked up many times. The chain uses TRBV14 and TRBJ2-6, with 8 bases that match TRBD1. With V trimmed by 3 bases and J by 0 bases, 10 bases remained unmatched. Germline loops: CDR1 SGHDN, CDR2 FVKESK. The CDR3 is made up of 19 amino acids. The CDR3 bases are TGTGCCAGCAGCCAGGGTAACAGGGGGTTTGGCTCTGGGGCCAACGTCCTGACTTTC. The encoded protein is CASSQGNRGFGSGANVLTF.

This chain uses TRBV10-2 with TRBJ2-4; tentatively, D is TRBD2 (5 bases). CDR1 and CDR2 (germline): WSHSY, SAAADI. V was clipped by 3 bases and J by 0 bases, with 9 bases between them. The CDR3 is made up of 15 amino acids. The CDR3, as DNA: TGCGCCAGCAGTGAAGGCGGACTAGCCAAAAACATTCAGTACTTC. It is translated as CASSEGGLAKNIQYF.

CDR3 protein: CASSPYSDSDNQPQHF. In DNA form, the CDR3 reads TGTGCCAGTAGTCCCTACTCGGACAGCGACAATCAGCCCCAGCATTTT. The V gene is TRBV19, the J gene TRBJ1-5, with D possibly being TRBD1 (6 bases). This CDR3 region has 16 residues. The V end was cut by 5 bases, the J end by 3 bases, with 17 bases between. CDR1 and CDR2 (germline): LNHDA, SQIVND (reference sequence). The whole variable domain, filled in from reference TRBV19 and TRBJ1-5, reads DGGITQSPKYLFRKEGQNVTLSCEQNLNHDAMYWYRQDPGQGLRLIYYSQIVNDFQKGDIAEGYSVSREKKESFPLTVTSAQKNPTAFYLCASSPYSDSDNQPQHFGDGTRLSIL.

The chain is built from TRBV6-6 and TRBJ1-5; tentative D call: TRBD1 (5 bases). Germline lookup yields CDR1 MNHNY and CDR2 SVGAGI (reference sequence). The CDR3 consists of 16 residues. Trimming took 2 bases from V and 6 from J, leaving 17 bases between them. This CDR3 is CASSYIREVGVQPQHF. CDR3 nucleotides: TGTGCCAGCAGTTACATAAGGGAAGTAGGGGTTCAGCCCCAGCATTTT.

This sequence joins TRBV6-5 and TRBJ2-7, with TRBD2 as a possible D gene (6 bases). V lost 6 bases to trimming and J lost 5 bases, with 17 bases between them. Germline CDR1 reads MNHEY; CDR2 reads SVGAGI. The CDR3 length is 14 residues. The CDR3 DNA is TGTGCCAGCAGACCCTCGGCGGGAACCAACGAGCAGTACTTC. It specifies CASRPSAGTNEQYF.

The chain combines TRBV18 with TRBJ1-2; possibly TRBD1 for D (6 bases). Germline-derived CDR1 and CDR2 are KGHSH and LQKENI. CDR3 size: 13 residues. Trimming removed 3 bases at V and 8 bases at J, with 13 bases between. The CDR3 loop is CASSPRQVEGYTF. CDR3 sequence (DNA): TGTGCCAGCTCACCGAGACAGGTGGAAGGCTACACCTTC.

The chain recombines TRBV4-3 with TRBJ2-7; D is possibly TRBD1 (6 bases). Between the trimmed V and J ends, which lost 5 bases and 3 bases, there was a span of 14 bases. The germline gives CDR1 LGHNA, CDR2 YSLEER. The CDR3 contains 14 residues. CDR3 in amino acids: CASSARGGNYEQYF. The DNA of the CDR3 is TGCGCCAGCAGCGCCAGGGGTGGGAACTACGAGCAGTACTTC.

V gene TRBV4-2 combines with J gene TRBJ2-5; 9 nucleotides line up with TRBD2. CDR3 length: 16 residues. Germline CDR1 reads LGHNA; CDR2 reads YNFKEQ. Trimming at V came to 1 base and at J to 2 bases, leaving 5 bases not matched to a gene. This CDR3 reads CASSQGGSGGQETQYF. The CDR3 nucleotides are TGTGCCAGCAGCCAAGGCGGTAGCGGGGGACAAGAGACCCAGTACTTC.

The chain links TRBV9 to TRBJ1-3; no firm D call. V shed 3 bases and J shed 4 bases, with 8 bases lying between them. The CDR3 runs 13 residues. Germline CDR1 is SGDLS and CDR2 is YYNGEE. The CDR3 nucleotides are TGTGCCAGCAGCGCCTCTCTAGGAAACACCATATATTTT. Translated: CASSASLGNTIYF.

The chain joins TRBV14 to TRBJ1-1; D is unresolved. In germline, CDR1 is SGHDN, CDR2 FVKESK. Trimming took off 3 bases at V and 8 bases at J, with 10 bases between the two ends. The CDR3 has 12 residues. CDR3 sequence: CASSQPNKEAFF. The CDR3 nucleotides are TGTGCCAGCAGCCAGCCCAACAAGGAAGCTTTCTTT.

The chain joins TRBV11-3 to TRBJ2-1; a weak D match, TRBD2 (6 bases). Germline V lookup: CDR1 SGHNT, CDR2 YENEEA. The V end lost 1 base, the J end lost 8 bases, and 15 bases lay between the germline ends. The CDR3 loop spans 15 amino acids. This chain's CDR3 is CASSLGPGDLHEQFF. DNA of the CDR3: TGTGCCAGCAGCTTAGGGCCGGGAGATCTACATGAGCAGTTCTTC.

The chain joins TRBV7-7 to TRBJ1-4, with TRBD1 matching over 9 bases. Trimming took 5 bases from V and 10 from J; bases not matched to a gene: 11. The CDR3 contains 15 residues. Per germline, CDR1 SSHAT and CDR2 FNYEAQ (reference sequence). CDR3 region: CASSAVGTGTGKLFF. Here the CDR3 DNA reads TGTGCCAGCAGCGCCGTCGGGACAGGGACAGGAAAACTGTTTTTT. Variable domain in full (rest from reference TRBV7-7 and TRBJ1-4): GAGVSQSPRYKVTKRGQDVTLRCDPISSHATLYWYQQALGQGPEFLTYFNYEAQPDKSGLPSDRFSAERPEGSISTLTIQRTEQRDSAMYRCASSAVGTGTGKLFFGSGTQLSVL.

The chain has TRBV29-1 and TRBJ1-4; 8 nucleotides align to TRBD1. From germline, CDR1 is SQVTM and CDR2 ANQGSEA. Trimming at V came to 5 bases and at J to 4 bases, leaving 6 bases not matched to a gene. The CDR3 loop spans 14 amino acids. CDR3 DNA: TGCAGCGTTTTGACAGGGGAGGATAATGAAAAACTGTTTTTT. It codes for CSVLTGEDNEKLFF.

This chain uses TRBV10-3 with TRBJ2-7; TRBD2 might be the D (6 bases). With 7 bases removed from V and 0 bases from J, the gap between germline ends came to 16 bases. There are 15 residues in the CDR3. In germline, CDR1 is ENHRY, CDR2 SYGVKD. The CDR3 here is CAIKEGPTSSYEQYF. The CDR3 DNA sequence: TGTGCCATCAAGGAGGGGCCGACGTCCTCCTACGAGCAGTACTTC.

The chain recombines TRBV6-1 with TRBJ1-1, with D hard to call. V lost 4 bases and J lost 5, with 11 bases in between. In germline, CDR1 is MNHNS, CDR2 SASEGT. This CDR3 has 13 residues. The CDR3 region is CASSATPGTEAFF. The CDR3 DNA sequence: TGTGCCAGCAGTGCTACCCCGGGAACTGAAGCTTTCTTT.

This chain joins TRBV6-4 and TRBJ1-6, with 8 nucleotides matching TRBD1. Unmatched junction bases numbered 1, after V lost 3 bases and J lost 0 bases. The CDR3 covers 16 residues. Germline V gene sequence: CDR1 MRHNA, CDR2 SNTAGT. The CDR3 nucleotides are TGTGCCAGCAGTGAAACAGGGGGCTCCTATAATTCACCCCTCCACTTT. It yields the protein CASSETGGSYNSPLHF.

The chain links TRBV19 to TRBJ2-5; tentatively, D is TRBD1 (5 bases). V lost 7 bases and J 7 bases, leaving 16 bases between the germline ends. Germline CDR1 and CDR2: LNHDA and SQIVND (reference sequence). This CDR3 is built from 13 residues. Here the CDR3 reads CASKETAQRTQYF. The CDR3 coding sequence is TGTGCCAGTAAGGAGACAGCCCAAAGGACCCAGTACTTC. Together with reference TRBV19 and TRBJ2-5, the CDR3 gives the full variable domain: DGGITQSPKYLFRKEGQNVTLSCEQNLNHDAMYWYRQDPGQGLRLIYYSQIVNDFQKGDIAEGYSVSREKKESFPLTVTSAQKNPTAFYLCASKETAQRTQYFGPGTRLLVL.

This clone is a singleton in its sample. The rearrangement links TRBV10-3 to TRBJ2-7, with TRBD2 identical over 7 bases. From germline, CDR1 is ENHRY and CDR2 SYGVKD. This CDR3 is 15 amino acids long. Trimming removed 4 bases from V and 5 bases from J; junction bases left unmatched: 11. CDR3 coding DNA: TGTGCCATCAGTGGGTGGGGCGGGAGTTGGAACGAGCAGTACTTC. This gives the protein CAISGWGGSWNEQYF.

V gene TRBV12-3 or TRBV12-4 combines with J gene TRBJ2-7, with D hard to call. This CDR3 has 12 residues. The V and J ends lost 3 bases and 0 bases respectively, with 3 bases between them. The CDR3 sequence is CASSFLSYEQYF. The CDR3 coding sequence is TGTGCCAGCAGTTTCCTCTCCTACGAGCAGTACTTC.

This rearrangement joins TRBV19 to TRBJ2-2; TRBD1 is a possible D gene (5 bases). Germline loops: CDR1 LNHDA, CDR2 SQIVND (reference sequence). With 7 bases removed from V and 7 bases from J, the gap between germline ends came to 19 bases. CDR3 length: 15 amino acids. As DNA, the CDR3 is TGTGCCAGTACCCCCGGACAATCTGTCAGCGGGGAGCTGTTTTTT. Its translation is CASTPGQSVSGELFF. Based on the CDR3 plus reference TRBV19 and TRBJ2-2, the full variable domain is DGGITQSPKYLFRKEGQNVTLSCEQNLNHDAMYWYRQDPGQGLRLIYYSQIVNDFQKGDIAEGYSVSREKKESFPLTVTSAQKNPTAFYLCASTPGQSVSGELFFGEGSRLTVL.

This chain uses TRBV6-5 with TRBJ1-2; tentative D call: TRBD1 (5 bases). Deletions cut 6 bases from V and 6 bases from J, with 17 bases between. This CDR3 is 14 amino acids long. Germline values: CDR1 MNHEY, CDR2 SVGAGI. The CDR3 reads CASRLRGFGHGYTF. The CDR3 DNA sequence: TGTGCCAGCAGGCTTCGGGGGTTCGGGCATGGCTACACCTTC.

The CDR3 bases are TGTGCCAGCAGGCGGGAGACCTACGAGCAGTACTTC. Its protein product is CASRRETYEQYF. The chain uses TRBV6-5 and TRBJ2-7; 7 nucleotides line up with TRBD2. The CDR3 is 12 residues long. Germline CDR1 reads MNHEY; CDR2 reads SVGAGI. J lost 2 bases, V lost 6 bases, and 1 base had no gene match.